Listed here are 19 T cell receptor beta chains from one sample, sequenced in a study of Ad26.COV2.S vaccination and SARS-CoV-2 variants. Method: immunoSEQ multiplex PCR; TCRdb's copy keeps in-frame clones and lacks some. Here the sample spans roughly 350,000 clones, around 90% being singletons. As for treatment: roughly 20 received Ad26.COV2.S at low or high dose, single or two shots; roughly 5 received placebo; per-sample allocation not given. Collection of samples fell on day 63 after the first vaccine or placebo injection. This specimen consisted of peripheral blood, obtained in a trial of Ad26.COV2.S vaccine versus placebo. These receptors came from a person between 18 and 65 years old who received the Ad26.COV2.S COVID-19 vaccine or a placebo.

The chain couples TRBV25-1 to TRBJ2-1; TRBD1 matches 11 bases. The CDR3 is 15 amino acids. V lost 10 bases and J lost 3; bases outside the gene matches: 8. Looked up from germline, CDR1 is MGHDK and CDR2 is SYGVNS. For the CDR3, the DNA is TGTGCCACCAATTCCGGGACAGGGGGCTACAATGAGCAGTTCTTC. Protein product: CATNSGTGGYNEQFF. The variable domain in full, completed from reference TRBV25-1 and TRBJ2-1, reads EADIYQTPRYLVIGTGKKITLECSQTMGHDKMYWYQQDPGMELHLIHYSYGVNSTEKGDLSSESTVSRIRTEHFPLTLESARPSHTSQYLCATNSGTGGYNEQFFGPGTRLTVL.

This chain joins TRBV20-1 and TRBJ1-2, with 9 bases aligning to TRBD1. With V trimmed by 3 bases and J by 8 bases, 10 bases remained unmatched. Germline CDR1 DFQATT, CDR2 SNEGSKA (reference sequence). The length of the CDR3 is 14 residues. The CDR3 here is CSASVRQGGEGYTF. In nucleotides, the CDR3 is TGCAGTGCTAGTGTACGACAGGGGGGGGAAGGCTACACCTTC.

This sequence joins TRBV28 and TRBJ2-7; perhaps D is TRBD1 or TRBD2 (5 bases each). Germline CDR1 MDHEN, CDR2 SYDVKM. The CDR3 covers 16 residues. Trimming shortened V by 5 bases and J by 0 bases, and 17 bases separated the two germline ends. CDR3 residues: CASSPAGTAVSYEQYF. In DNA form, the CDR3 reads TGTGCCAGCAGTCCCGCCGGGACGGCGGTCTCCTACGAGCAGTACTTC.

V gene TRBV7-3 combines with J gene TRBJ1-6; TRBD1 might be the D (6 bases). Per germline, CDR1 SGHTA and CDR2 FQGTGA. The CDR3 length is 15 residues. V gave up 2 bases and J gave up 5 bases, with 10 bases separating them. The CDR3 DNA reads as TGTGCCAGCAGCTTATTGGGGGCTGATAATTCACCCCTCCACTTT. It specifies CASSLLGADNSPLHF.

CDR3 bases: TGTGCCAGCAGCCCAGGTCAATCGGGCACCTACGAGCAGTACTTC. Amino acid sequence: CASSPGQSGTYEQYF. The V and J genes are TRBV11-3 and TRBJ2-7; D is ambiguous. Germline V gene sequence: CDR1 SGHNT, CDR2 YENEEA. The V end was cut by 5 bases, the J end by 2 bases, with 16 bases between. The CDR3 has 15 amino acids.

In its sample, this clone was seen once. V is TRBV6-6 and J is TRBJ2-2, with D maybe TRBD2 (7 bases). Trimming removed 2 bases at V and 6 bases at J, with 13 bases between. This CDR3 region has 15 residues. Per the germline V gene, CDR1 is MNHNY and CDR2 is SVGAGI (reference sequence). In DNA, the CDR3 is TGTGCCAGCAGTTACGGCTCCGGGGGGCCCGGGGAGCTGTTTTTT. Translated: CASSYGSGGPGELFF.

This chain links TRBV6-5 with TRBJ2-1, with 7 bases that match TRBD1. The CDR3 totals 14 residues. The V gene's germline CDR1 is MNHEY and CDR2 SVGAGI. V shed 6 bases and J 13 bases; nucleotides not matched to a gene: 15. This chain's CDR3 is CASRVSGTENGQFF. In DNA, the CDR3 is TGTGCCAGCAGGGTATCCGGGACAGAGAACGGACAGTTCTTC.

Here the CDR3 reads CASSYQLTPGPSRREQYF. The CDR3 DNA reads as TGTGCCAGCAGCTACCAACTAACTCCGGGCCCCTCGAGGAGGGAGCAGTACTTC. The chain couples TRBV11-2 to TRBJ2-7, with D maybe TRBD2 (5 bases). The CDR3 covers 18 residues. Per the germline V gene, CDR1 is SGHAT and CDR2 is FQNNGV. V lost 4 bases to trimming and J lost 7 bases, with 29 bases between them.

In DNA, the CDR3 is TGTGCCAGCAGCCCGGGACAGGGGTACAGGAATGAGCAGTTCTTC. This translates into CASSPGQGYRNEQFF. This chain joins TRBV5-6 and TRBJ2-1; TRBD1 aligns across 10 bases. This CDR3 is built from 15 residues. The V segment lost 4 bases and the J segment 7 bases; nucleotides outside the gene matches: 8. Germline V gene sequence: CDR1 SGHDT, CDR2 YYEEEE.

V gene TRBV6-5 combines with J gene TRBJ2-2; D unclear. The CDR3 consists of 14 residues. Trimming pared 10 bases from V and 7 bases from J, leaving 19 bases between. CDR1 and CDR2 from the germline V gene are MNHEY and SVGAGI. As DNA, the CDR3 is TGTGCCACCGAGGAGCAGATCCTCATCGGGGAGCTGTTTTTT. Its protein product is CATEEQILIGELFF.

This clone was observed a few times. The chain recombines TRBV7-9 with TRBJ2-7; unclear D gene. The CDR3 length is 15 residues. The germline CDR1 and CDR2 sequences are SEHNR and FQNEAQ (reference sequence). V dropped 4 bases and J dropped 2 bases, with 15 bases sitting between them. The CDR3 loop reads CASSSSFGRTYEQYF. The CDR3 nucleotides are TGTGCCAGCAGCTCCAGTTTCGGACGAACCTACGAGCAGTACTTC.

V usage is TRBV7-2 and J usage is TRBJ2-1; 7 bases align to TRBD2. Germline values: CDR1 SGHTA, CDR2 FQGNSA. V lost 5 bases to trimming and J lost 3 bases; unmatched junction nucleotides: 7. There are 15 residues in the CDR3. CDR3 sequence: CASSGQPGGYNEQFF. The CDR3 DNA reads as TGTGCCAGCAGCGGACAACCGGGGGGCTACAATGAGCAGTTCTTC. The whole variable domain, filled in from reference TRBV7-2 and TRBJ2-1, reads GAGVSQSPSNKVTEKGKDVELRCDPISGHTALYWYRQSLGQGLEFLIYFQGNSAPDKSGLPSDRFSAERTGGSVSTLTIQRTQQEDSAVYLCASSGQPGGYNEQFFGPGTRLTVL.

This chain links TRBV5-1 with TRBJ1-1; no reliable D call. The V gene's germline CDR1 is SGHRS and CDR2 YFSETQ. This CDR3 has 14 amino acids. Trimming stripped 3 bases from V and 4 bases from J, with 13 bases between. CDR3 in amino acids: CASSSHGIGTEAFF. The CDR3 coding sequence is TGCGCCAGCAGCTCTCACGGTATAGGCACTGAAGCTTTCTTT.

The chain combines TRBV28 with TRBJ2-6; D is perhaps TRBD1 (6 bases). Germline-derived CDR1 and CDR2 are MDHEN and SYDVKM. The CDR3 runs 18 residues. V was trimmed by 6 bases and J by 3 bases, leaving 21 bases between them. CDR3 DNA sequence: TGTGCCAGCAGGGAATGGGCAGGGGCAGGTAGTGGGGCCAACGTCCTGACTTTC. Amino acid sequence: CASREWAGAGSGANVLTF. Using reference TRBV28 and TRBJ2-6 for the parts outside the CDR3, the full variable domain is DVKVTQSSRYLVKRTGEKVFLECVQDMDHENMFWYRQDPGLGLRLIYFSYDVKMKEKGDIPEGYSVSREKKERFSLILESASTNQTSMYLCASREWAGAGSGANVLTFGAGSRLTVL.

In its sample, this clone was seen once. The V call is TRBV10-3, the J call TRBJ2-1; D possibly matches TRBD1 or TRBD2 (5 bases each). This CDR3 comprises 16 residues. Trimming removed 3 bases at V and 6 bases at J, with 18 bases between. Germline CDR1 reads ENHRY; CDR2 reads SYGVKD. The CDR3 DNA follows: TGTGCCATCAGTGATTGGAGCGCCCGGGACCTCAATGAGCAGTTCTTC. Translated: CAISDWSARDLNEQFF.

This chain connects TRBV4-1 to TRBJ1-2; D remains unclear. CDR1 is MGHRA, CDR2 YSYEKL, per germline. Trimming cost V 1 base and J 1 base, with 10 bases left between them. There are 15 residues in the CDR3. This chain's CDR3 is CASSQGRQLNYGYTF. Here the CDR3 DNA reads TGCGCCAGCAGCCAAGGGCGGCAACTTAACTATGGCTACACCTTC.

Worth noting for this clone: This clone may be a read error of a much larger clone one base away. The sample holds other DNA sequences that translate to the same CDR3. The gene calls are TRBV7-9 and TRBJ2-7; D unresolved. CDR3 length: 12 residues. Deletions cut 1 base from V and 4 bases from J, with 5 bases between. CDR1 is SEHNR, CDR2 FQNEAQ, per germline (reference sequence). The CDR3 DNA follows: TGTGCCAGCAGCTTAGGGGCTTACGAGCAGTACTTC. This codes for CASSLGAYEQYF.

This sequence joins TRBV10-3 and TRBJ2-2, with 10 bases aligning to TRBD2. This CDR3 has 17 residues. The V segment lost 0 bases and the J segment 7 bases; nucleotides outside the gene matches: 8. Germline CDR1 ENHRY, CDR2 SYGVKD. CDR3 DNA: TGTGCCATCAGTGAGTCAAGAAGCGGGAGGGCCGGCGGGGAGCTGTTTTTT. Residues: CAISESRSGRAGGELFF.

This clone has only one observation. This chain links TRBV23-1 with TRBJ2-1, with 14 positions matching TRBD2. TRBV23-1 is annotated as an ORF whose role is uncertain. The CDR3 is 17 amino acids. With V trimmed by 2 bases and J by 6 bases, 6 bases remained unmatched. The CDR3 loop reads CASSQKGLAGVINEQFF. CDR3 bases: TGCGCCAGCAGTCAAAAGGGACTAGCGGGAGTTATCAATGAGCAGTTCTTC.